This T cell receptor (beta chain) was profiled in a study of CD8 T cells in ankylosing spondylitis (dated 2017 in TCRdb). A note on the overall study: The study set out to find disease-linked TCR variants by profiling T cell receptor beta repertoires in ankylosing spondylitis patients and healthy donors. The full study cohort comprised 20 to 25 ankylosing spondylitis patients and some 100 healthy donors. Peripheral blood samples were taken, and synovial fluid was additionally collected from ankylosing spondylitis patients.

The sequencing machine was an Illumina HiSeq 2500. TCR beta libraries were prepared by quantitative 5'-RACE with molecular barcodes. Regarding the original processing steps: To identify disease-linked TCR variants, a new computational method was used, one built on a probabilistic model of VDJ rearrangement. TCRdb reworked the public reads: Q25 trimming with fastp, MiXCR clone assembly, productive beta chains retained. When rows share a CDR3 protein, they turn into one entry using the most common DNA and genes. The V and J calls follow TCRdb's processing rather than the paper's. The sample includes 180,000 or so distinct CDR3 sequences, with roughly 12% observed a single time. The leading ten clones occupy just under 30% of the sample. The germline ends are 13 bases apart after V is trimmed by 1 base and J by 9 bases. In the germline V gene (reference sequence), CDR1 corresponds to LGHDT and CDR2 to YNNKEL. From the cysteine through the phenylalanine, the CDR3 covers 14 amino acids. Only the CDR3 portion is preserved as DNA: 42 bases, with reading frame beginning at the first base.

The research as a whole found: In peripheral blood, the disease-linked clones were found at relatively low frequencies and had a CD8+ phenotype. Blood from ankylosing spondylitis patients appeared to be characterized by a TCR beta motif made up of about 8 highly homologous amino acid variants. Some of the motif variants had been reported before in the synovial fluid and blood of reactive arthritis patients, a finding that suggests common disease-initiation mechanisms. The disease-linked clones were reported as significantly enriched in matched synovial fluid samples from ankylosing spondylitis patients.

This clonotype was seen at least ten times. No antigen is known for it. Base qualities are not at hand, and no much larger clone is one base apart. What was sequenced was blood, either unsorted or a sorted T cell fraction (not recorded which). Recombination connected TRBV3-1 to TRBJ2-1; possibly the D gene is TRBD2, per 7 matching bases. This TCR came from a male donor with ankylosing spondylitis or in good health (not recorded which). The CDR3 is CASSQAGGGSEQFF. The nucleotides are TGTGCCAGCAGCCAAGCCGGGGGCGGGAGTGAGCAGTTCTTC.